A single sample is the source of the 4 T cell receptor beta chains below, sequenced in a study of CD8+CD57+ T cells in acquired aplastic anemia. TCR beta VDJ combinations and CDR3 sequences were profiled from genomic DNA. MiXCR, applied by TCRdb to the reads, yields one record per CDR3 protein. Here the sample spans fewer than 250,000 distinct CDR3 sequences, 50% to 55% being singletons. Sequencing was done on a sample of sorted CD4+, CD8+, or CD8+CD57+ T cells (not recorded which) from PBMCs. The receptors derive from a human donor in good health, serving as a control.

This clonotype was picked up many times. V usage is TRBV9 and J usage is TRBJ1-1; TRBD1 matches 10 bases. CDR3 length equals 16 residues. The germline V gene encodes CDR1 SGDLS and CDR2 YYNGEE. With 0 bases clipped from V and 2 bases from J, the junction kept 4 bases outside the gene matches. In DNA, the CDR3 is TGTGCCAGCAGCGTAGTAGGACAGGGGGATAACACTGAAGCTTTCTTT. Protein product: CASSVVGQGDNTEAFF.

Concerning this clonotype: A much larger clone lies a single base off, so this may be a read error. The genes are TRBV10-3 and TRBJ1-1; 7 bases agree with TRBD1. Germline CDR1 and CDR2: ENHRY and SYGVKD. V shed 5 bases, J shed 5 bases, and the junction held 11 bases outside the gene matches. The CDR3 totals 15 residues. CDR3 nucleotides: TGTGCCATCAGTTACGCCTTCTCAGGGGGTACTGAAGCTTTCTTT. It yields the protein CAISYAFSGGTEAFF.

This clonotype has at least ten counts. The gene calls are TRBV2 and TRBJ2-3; TRBD2 matches at 8 bases. In germline, CDR1 is SNHLY, CDR2 FYNNEI. The CDR3 loop spans 15 amino acids. The J segment lost 4 bases and the V segment lost 7 bases, leaving 10 bases of the junction unmatched. The CDR3 loop is CASTDPGGVPDTQYF. CDR3 bases: TGTGCCAGCACTGACCCCGGGGGGGTGCCAGATACGCAGTATTTT.

Ten or more counts support this clonotype. The chain carries TRBV7-8 and TRBJ1-5, with D unclear. The V gene lost 0 bases and the J gene lost 4 bases, with 4 bases spanning the gap. This CDR3 spans 13 amino acids. From germline, CDR1 is SGHVS and CDR2 FQNEAQ. As DNA, the CDR3 is TGTGCCAGCAGCTTAGCAGCAAATCAGCCCCAGCATTTT. Translating it yields CASSLAANQPQHF.